What follows are 15 T cell receptor beta chains derived from one specimen sequenced in a study of blood T cell repertoires in COVID-19. The repertoire was sequenced with immunoSEQ multiplex PCR; TCRdb's copy has only in-frame clones and lacks some. The profile shows approximately 190,000 clones, around 90% of them singletons. The specimen sequenced was peripheral blood. Source of these receptors: a man between 45 and 60 years old with acute or convalescent COVID-19.

The chain recombines TRBV27 with TRBJ1-4; 10 nucleotides agree with TRBD1. CDR1 MNHEY and CDR2 SMNVEV come from the germline V gene (reference sequence). CDR3 size: 14 residues. V gave up 5 bases and J gave up 8 bases; unmatched junction bases: 5. The CDR3 loop reads CASSGTGASEKLFF. The CDR3, as DNA: TGTGCCAGCAGTGGGACAGGGGCAAGCGAAAAACTGTTTTTT.

This clone was detected only once. This chain joins TRBV27 and TRBJ2-5; 7 nucleotides agree with TRBD2. J gave up 6 bases and V 6 bases, and 10 bases lay outside the gene matches. CDR3 size: 14 residues. Germline V gene data show CDR1 as MNHEY and CDR2 as SMNVEV (reference sequence). CDR3 sequence (DNA): TGTGCCAGCAGCCTCCTAGCGGCAGAGAAGACCCAGTACTTC. It encodes CASSLLAAEKTQYF.

The CDR3 DNA is TGCGCCAGCAGCTTGGGACTCGGAAACTACAATGAGCAGTTCTTC. It is translated as CASSLGLGNYNEQFF. The V and J genes are TRBV5-1 and TRBJ2-1; the D is unclear. Trimming shortened V by 0 bases and J by 3 bases, and 10 bases separated the two germline ends. Per the germline V gene, CDR1 is SGHRS and CDR2 is YFSETQ. There are 15 residues in the CDR3.

This clone was recorded once. The chain couples TRBV19 to TRBJ2-4, with D possibly TRBD2 on 6 matching bases. Trimming shortened V by 4 bases and J by 7 bases, and 11 bases separated the two germline ends. CDR1 is LNHDA and CDR2 is SQIVND in the germline V gene (reference sequence). This CDR3 spans 13 amino acids. CDR3 amino acids: CASSTSEGNIQYF. The CDR3 coding sequence is TGTGCCAGTAGTACCTCGGAGGGGAACATTCAGTACTTC.

The V gene is TRBV27, the J gene TRBJ1-4; 7 nucleotides match TRBD1. V was clipped by 5 bases and J by 14 bases; unmatched bases: 14. CDR1 is MNHEY, CDR2 SMNVEV, per germline (reference sequence). The CDR3 is made up of 14 amino acids. Here the CDR3 reads CASSRWPTGAGLFF. CDR3 nucleotides: TGTGCCAGCAGTCGATGGCCTACAGGGGCGGGGCTGTTTTTT.

In its sample, this clone was seen a few times. The rearrangement joins TRBV6-2 or TRBV6-3 to TRBJ1-6, with a possible D match to TRBD1 (5 bases). Germline CDR1 is MNHEY and CDR2 is SVGEGT. The CDR3 spans 14 residues. V dropped 5 bases and J dropped 7 bases, with 12 bases sitting between them. The CDR3 DNA follows: TGTGCCAGCAGTAGCCAGGGTTACAATTCACCCCTCCACTTT. As protein: CASSSQGYNSPLHF.

The chain joins TRBV7-9 to TRBJ1-5; no reliable D call. Germline V gene lookup returns CDR1 SEHNR and CDR2 FQNEAQ (reference sequence). The germline V and J ends were trimmed by 5 bases and 3 bases, with 8 bases remaining between them. CDR3 length: 13 amino acids. Written as DNA, the CDR3 is TGTGCCAGCAGCCTCGTGGCCAATCAGCCCCAGCATTTT. Its protein is CASSLVANQPQHF.

The V gene is TRBV29-1, the J gene TRBJ2-3; D possibly corresponds to TRBD2 (6 bases). Trimming left V 4 bases short and J 3 bases short, with 20 bases between. CDR1 and CDR2 from the germline V gene are SQVTM and ANQGSEA. The CDR3 extends over 16 amino acids. The CDR3 region is CSVGLHGGGGTDTQYF. The CDR3 bases are TGCAGCGTTGGACTTCATGGGGGAGGTGGTACAGATACGCAGTATTTT.

V usage is TRBV11-3 and J usage is TRBJ2-1; D remains ambiguous. Looked up from germline, CDR1 is SGHNT and CDR2 is YENEEA. The CDR3 is made up of 16 amino acids. The V and J ends lost 3 bases and 0 bases respectively, with 12 bases between them. CDR3 protein: CASSFDSTPSYNEQFF. DNA of the CDR3: TGTGCCAGCAGCTTCGACTCCACTCCCTCCTACAATGAGCAGTTCTTC.

This rearrangement joins TRBV6-5 to TRBJ1-3; no firm D call. This CDR3 is 16 amino acids long. Trimming pared 0 bases from V and 0 bases from J, leaving 9 bases between. CDR1 and CDR2 from the germline V gene are MNHEY and SVGAGI. Here the CDR3 reads CASSYSGGSSGNTIYF. CDR3 nucleotide sequence: TGTGCCAGCAGTTACTCCGGCGGCAGCTCTGGAAACACCATATATTTT.

The chain employs TRBV7-3 and TRBJ2-2, with D perhaps matching TRBD1 (5 bases). CDR3 length equals 14 residues. The ends were cut back, 3 bases at V and 4 bases at J, with 9 bases in the middle. Germline lookup yields CDR1 SGHTA and CDR2 FQGTGA. CDR3 sequence: CASSFAGITGELFF. The CDR3 DNA reads TGTGCCAGCAGCTTTGCAGGGATCACCGGGGAGCTGTTTTTT.

The chain employs TRBV19 and TRBJ2-1, with 9 bases lining up with TRBD1. CDR1 LNHDA and CDR2 SQIVND come from the germline V gene (reference sequence). The CDR3 extends over 14 amino acids. V lost 6 bases, J lost 7 bases, and 7 bases stayed unmatched. CDR3 bases: TGTGCCAGTAGGGGACGACAGGGGGGGAATGAGCAGTTCTTC. It is translated as CASRGRQGGNEQFF.

A note on this clone: This may stem from a read error, because a much larger clone lies one nucleotide away. The CDR3 loop reads CASSFSGRAYEQYF. The DNA of the CDR3 is TGTGCCAGCAGCTTTAGCGGGAGGGCCTACGAGCAGTACTTC. The chain has TRBV2 and TRBJ2-7, with TRBD2 matching over 11 bases. J lost 2 bases, V lost 6 bases, and 3 bases had no gene match. The CDR3 sequence is 14 residues long. Germline CDR1 SNHLY, CDR2 FYNNEI.

V is TRBV9 and J is TRBJ2-7; 9 bases line up with TRBD2. Germline lookup yields CDR1 SGDLS and CDR2 YYNGEE. The CDR3 runs 14 residues. Germline trimming cut 0 bases from V and 3 bases from J; bases unmatched to any gene: 1. This CDR3 reads CASSVAREGYEQYF. The CDR3, as DNA: TGTGCCAGCAGCGTAGCGCGGGAGGGCTACGAGCAGTACTTC.

The gene calls are TRBV27 and TRBJ1-3; no definite D call. Trimming took 4 bases from V and 0 from J, leaving 13 bases between them. CDR1 is MNHEY, CDR2 SMNVEV, per germline (reference sequence). The CDR3 extends over 16 amino acids. DNA of the CDR3: TGTGCCAGCAGTTCTAACCGTTTGCGCTCTGGAAACACCATATATTTT. This sequence encodes CASSSNRLRSGNTIYF.